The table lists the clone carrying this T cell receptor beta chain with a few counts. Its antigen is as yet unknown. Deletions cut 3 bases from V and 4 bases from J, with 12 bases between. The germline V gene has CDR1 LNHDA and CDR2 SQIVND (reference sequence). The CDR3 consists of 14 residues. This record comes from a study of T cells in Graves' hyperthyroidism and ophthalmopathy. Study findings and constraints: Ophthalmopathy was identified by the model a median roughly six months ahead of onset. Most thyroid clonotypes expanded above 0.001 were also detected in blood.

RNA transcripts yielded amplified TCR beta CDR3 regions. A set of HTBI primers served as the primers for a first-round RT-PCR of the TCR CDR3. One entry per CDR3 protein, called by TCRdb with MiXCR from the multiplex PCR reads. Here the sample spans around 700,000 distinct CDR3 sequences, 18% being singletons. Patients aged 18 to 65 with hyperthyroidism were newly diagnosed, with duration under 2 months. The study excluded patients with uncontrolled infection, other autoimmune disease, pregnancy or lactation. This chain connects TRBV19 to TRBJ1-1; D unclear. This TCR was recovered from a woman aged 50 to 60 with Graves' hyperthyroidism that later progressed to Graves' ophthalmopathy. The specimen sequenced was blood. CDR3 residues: CASSMTGGFTEAFF. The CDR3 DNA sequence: TGTGCCAGTAGTATGACCGGAGGATTCACTGAAGCTTTCTTT. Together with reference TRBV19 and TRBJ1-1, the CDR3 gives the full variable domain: DGGITQSPKYLFRKEGQNVTLSCEQNLNHDAMYWYRQDPGQGLRLIYYSQIVNDFQKGDIAEGYSVSREKKESFPLTVTSAQKNPTAFYLCASSMTGGFTEAFFGQGTRLTVV.